This is a list of T cell receptor beta chains from one sample in a study of T cells after yellow fever vaccination. Each CDR3 protein is one row after TCRdb ran MiXCR on the 5' RACE reads. Here the sample spans some 200,000 distinct CDR3 sequences, 11% being singletons. The sequences come from CD8+ T cells sorted from PBMCs, collected 15 days after the yellow fever booster vaccination. Receptors were obtained from a man between 18 and 29 years old who received the YFV17D yellow fever vaccine. Both conserved end residues are part of each CDR3. The order of the fields is V gene, D gene, clone size, J gene, CDR3 protein, CDR3 DNA. D genes are given only for firm matches. Rows give clone size only sometimes, using once, few, many, or a class for an expanded clone.

v_gene: TRBV20-1; d_gene: .; abundance: .; j_gene: TRBJ2-5; CDR3aa: CSARPDRQETQYF; CDR3nt: TGCAGTGCTAGACCTGACAGGCAAGAGACCCAGTACTTC
v_gene: TRBV4-3; d_gene: .; abundance: .; j_gene: TRBJ1-6; CDR3aa: CASSLNTPAGMGSPLHF; CDR3nt: TGCGCCAGCAGCCTAAACACACCAGCCGGGATGGGTTCACCCCTCCACTTT
v_gene: TRBV11-2; d_gene: TRBD2; abundance: few; j_gene: TRBJ2-7; CDR3aa: CASSSASGGAPYEQYF; CDR3nt: TGTGCCAGCAGCTCGGCTAGCGGGGGGGCGCCTTACGAGCAGTACTTC
v_gene: TRBV29-1; d_gene: .; abundance: once; j_gene: TRBJ2-3; CDR3aa: CSVEDRWGRSDTQYF; CDR3nt: TGCAGCGTTGAAGATCGTTGGGGGAGGTCAGATACGCAGTATTTT
v_gene: TRBV15; d_gene: TRBD2; abundance: few; j_gene: TRBJ2-1; CDR3aa: CATRSRDYHSYNEQFF; CDR3nt: TGTGCCACCAGGAGTCGGGACTACCACTCCTACAATGAGCAGTTCTTC
v_gene: TRBV5-6; d_gene: .; abundance: .; j_gene: TRBJ1-3; CDR3aa: CASSLSRGQRGGNTIYF; CDR3nt: TGTGCCAGCAGCTTGAGCCGGGGCCAGAGAGGTGGAAACACCATATATTTT
v_gene: TRBV7-2; d_gene: TRBD2; abundance: few; j_gene: TRBJ2-5; CDR3aa: CASSLLSGSGGPWKTQYF; CDR3nt: TGTGCCAGCAGCTTACTTTCGGGTAGCGGGGGGCCCTGGAAGACCCAGTACTTC
v_gene: TRBV7-6; d_gene: .; abundance: many; j_gene: TRBJ2-1; CDR3aa: CASSMEMYNEQFF; CDR3nt: TGTGCCAGCAGCATGGAGATGTACAATGAGCAGTTCTTC
v_gene: TRBV6-6; d_gene: TRBD1; abundance: few; j_gene: TRBJ2-5; CDR3aa: CASSSWDRGRETQYF; CDR3nt: TGTGCCAGCAGTAGTTGGGACAGGGGGCGGGAGACCCAGTACTTC
v_gene: TRBV29-1; d_gene: .; abundance: few; j_gene: TRBJ2-7; CDR3aa: CSVVRTGLEQYF; CDR3nt: TGCAGCGTTGTTAGGACGGGCTTAGAGCAGTACTTC
v_gene: TRBV6-5; d_gene: TRBD2; abundance: .; j_gene: TRBJ2-1; CDR3aa: CASSYFSGSNEQFF; CDR3nt: TGTGCCAGCAGTTACTTTAGCGGGAGCAATGAGCAGTTCTTC
v_gene: TRBV7-9; d_gene: TRBD2; abundance: .; j_gene: TRBJ2-1; CDR3aa: CASSETSGGTEQFF; CDR3nt: TGTGCCAGCAGCGAGACTAGCGGGGGGACTGAGCAGTTCTTC
v_gene: TRBV4-1; d_gene: TRBD2; abundance: many; j_gene: TRBJ2-5; CDR3aa: CASSPLGLADQETQYF; CDR3nt: TGCGCCAGCAGTCCCTTAGGACTAGCGGACCAAGAGACCCAGTACTTC
v_gene: TRBV7-2; d_gene: .; abundance: few; j_gene: TRBJ1-6; CDR3aa: CASRLYTGNSPLHF; CDR3nt: TGTGCCAGCAGACTGTACACAGGGAATTCACCCCTCCACTTT
v_gene: TRBV5-1; d_gene: .; abundance: few; j_gene: TRBJ1-1; CDR3aa: CASSLKGTGNTEAFF; CDR3nt: TGCGCCAGCAGCTTAAAGGGGACGGGGAACACTGAAGCTTTCTTT
v_gene: TRBV3-1; d_gene: .; abundance: .; j_gene: TRBJ2-1; CDR3aa: CASSLPGRGRNNEQSF; CDR3nt: TGTGCCAGCAGCCTTCCCGGTCGGGGGCGAAACAATGAGCAGTCCTTC
v_gene: TRBV9; d_gene: .; abundance: .; j_gene: TRBJ1-1; CDR3aa: CASSSGGETEAFF; CDR3nt: TGTGCCAGCAGCTCGGGGGGTGAGACTGAAGCTTTCTTT
v_gene: TRBV5-1; d_gene: .; abundance: many; j_gene: TRBJ1-5; CDR3aa: CASSLAGVEGQPQHF; CDR3nt: TGCGCCAGCAGCTTGGCAGGGGTCGAGGGGCAGCCCCAGCATTTT
v_gene: TRBV12-3/TRBV12-4; d_gene: .; abundance: few; j_gene: TRBJ2-3; CDR3aa: CASSLAQYTQYF; CDR3nt: TGTGCCAGCAGTTTAGCGCAGTATACGCAGTATTTT
v_gene: TRBV2; d_gene: .; abundance: few; j_gene: TRBJ2-3; CDR3aa: CASSGNSGGYTDTQYF; CDR3nt: TGTGCCAGCAGTGGTAATAGCGGCGGGTACACAGATACGCAGTATTTT
v_gene: TRBV5-5; d_gene: .; abundance: .; j_gene: TRBJ2-1; CDR3aa: CASSSTATEQFF; CDR3nt: TGTGCCAGCAGCTCGACAGCTACGGAGCAGTTCTTC
v_gene: TRBV5-6; d_gene: TRBD1; abundance: few; j_gene: TRBJ2-2; CDR3aa: CASSSDREDTGELFF; CDR3nt: TGTGCCAGCAGCTCGGACAGGGAAGACACCGGGGAGCTGTTTTTT
v_gene: TRBV27; d_gene: .; abundance: many; j_gene: TRBJ2-5; CDR3aa: CASSLQGQPETQYF; CDR3nt: TGTGCCAGCAGTTTGCAGGGGCAACCAGAGACCCAGTACTTC
v_gene: TRBV25-1; d_gene: .; abundance: many; j_gene: TRBJ2-5; CDR3aa: CASRMRETQYF; CDR3nt: TGTGCCAGCAGGATGAGGGAGACCCAGTACTTC
v_gene: TRBV4-1; d_gene: .; abundance: few; j_gene: TRBJ2-2; CDR3aa: CASSQEDRAGELFF; CDR3nt: TGCGCCAGCAGCCAAGAGGACCGGGCCGGGGAGCTGTTTTTT
v_gene: TRBV4-1; d_gene: .; abundance: few; j_gene: TRBJ1-6; CDR3aa: CASSQDSHNSPLHF; CDR3nt: TGCGCCAGCAGCCAAGATTCGCACAATTCACCCCTCCACTTT
v_gene: TRBV7-6; d_gene: TRBD2; abundance: few; j_gene: TRBJ2-1; CDR3aa: CASSLGTSGGNEQFF; CDR3nt: TGTGCCAGCAGCTTAGGGACTAGCGGCGGCAATGAGCAGTTCTTC
v_gene: TRBV7-9; d_gene: TRBD2; abundance: .; j_gene: TRBJ2-7; CDR3aa: CASSSTGLAGTGEQYF; CDR3nt: TGTGCCAGCAGCTCCACAGGACTAGCGGGGACCGGCGAGCAGTACTTC
v_gene: TRBV29-1; d_gene: TRBD1; abundance: .; j_gene: TRBJ2-2; CDR3aa: CSVVGGTGRPGELFF; CDR3nt: TGCAGCGTTGTAGGGGGGACAGGGCGTCCCGGGGAGCTGTTTTTT